Below are 4 T cell receptor beta chains sequenced from a single sample in a study of cytomegalovirus exposure and HLA in healthy donors. PCR was performed using 60 Vbeta and 13 Jbeta primers. Profiled with immunoSEQ multiplex PCR; TCRdb holds only in-frame clones, not every one. This sample has over 150,000 clones, with approximately 80% found just once. The sample comprised PBMCs. These receptors originate from a male donor in good health and CMV-seronegative.

The V and J genes are TRBV25-1 and TRBJ2-1, with D maybe TRBD2 (5 bases). Trimming removed 4 bases at V and 7 bases at J, with 11 bases between. The V gene's germline CDR1 is MGHDK and CDR2 SYGVNS. CDR3 length: 13 amino acids. The CDR3 sequence: CASSVGLLNEQFF. Here the CDR3 DNA reads TGTGCCAGCAGTGTCGGACTCCTGAATGAGCAGTTCTTC.

In the case of this clone: Distinct nucleotide sequences in the sample also encode this CDR3. The rearrangement joins TRBV2 to TRBJ1-2; D is unresolved. V dropped 4 bases and J dropped 7 bases, with 13 bases sitting between them. Germline assignment: CDR1 SNHLY and CDR2 FYNNEI. There are 13 residues in the CDR3. CDR3 residues: CASSAGRSSGYTF. DNA of the CDR3: TGTGCCAGCAGTGCCGGGAGGTCGAGTGGCTACACCTTC.

The gene calls are TRBV11-3 and TRBJ2-1; 7 bases agree with TRBD1. The CDR3 contains 15 residues. CDR1 and CDR2 (germline): SGHNT, YENEEA. The trim removed 2 bases at V and 4 bases at J, leaving 5 bases unmatched. The CDR3, as DNA: TGTGCCAGCAGCTTACTAGGGGGCGATTACAATGAGCAGTTCTTC. Encoded protein: CASSLLGGDYNEQFF.

This clone appeared once. The chain joins TRBV2 to TRBJ2-5; 8 nucleotides line up with TRBD1. The germline V gene encodes CDR1 SNHLY and CDR2 FYNNEI. The CDR3 totals 14 residues. Germline trimming cut 6 bases from V and 1 base from J; bases unmatched to any gene: 4. The DNA of the CDR3 is TGTGCCAGCAGAGTCGGACAGGGCCAAGAGACCCAGTACTTC. It yields the protein CASRVGQGQETQYF.